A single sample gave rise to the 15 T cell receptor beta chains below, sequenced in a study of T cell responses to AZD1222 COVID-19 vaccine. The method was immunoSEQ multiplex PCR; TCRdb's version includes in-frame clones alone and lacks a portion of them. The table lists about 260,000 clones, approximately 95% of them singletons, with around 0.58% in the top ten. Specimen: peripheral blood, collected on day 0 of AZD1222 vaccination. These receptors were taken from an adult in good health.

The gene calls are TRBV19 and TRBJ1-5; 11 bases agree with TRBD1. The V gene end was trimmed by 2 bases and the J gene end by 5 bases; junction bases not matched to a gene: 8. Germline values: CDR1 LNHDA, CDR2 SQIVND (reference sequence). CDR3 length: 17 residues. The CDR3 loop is CASSIIPGQGAYQPQHF. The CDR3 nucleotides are TGTGCCAGTAGTATAATCCCCGGACAGGGGGCTTATCAGCCCCAGCATTTT.

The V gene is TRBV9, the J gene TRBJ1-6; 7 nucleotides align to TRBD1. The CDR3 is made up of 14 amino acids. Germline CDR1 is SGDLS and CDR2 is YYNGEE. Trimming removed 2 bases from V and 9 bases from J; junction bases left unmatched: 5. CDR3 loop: CASSVTGKGSPLHF. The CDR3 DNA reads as TGTGCCAGCAGCGTGACAGGGAAGGGTTCACCCCTCCACTTT.

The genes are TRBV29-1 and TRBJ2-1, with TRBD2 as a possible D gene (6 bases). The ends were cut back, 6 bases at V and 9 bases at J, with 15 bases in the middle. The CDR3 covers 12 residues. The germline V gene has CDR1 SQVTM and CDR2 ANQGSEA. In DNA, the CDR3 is TGCAGCGTGGGGGGTGGCAGACCTGAGCAGTTCTTC. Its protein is CSVGGGRPEQFF.

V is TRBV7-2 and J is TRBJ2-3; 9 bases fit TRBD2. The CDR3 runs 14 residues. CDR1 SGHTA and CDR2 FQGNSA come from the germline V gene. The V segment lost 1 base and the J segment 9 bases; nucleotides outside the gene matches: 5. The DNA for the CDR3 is TGTGCCAGCAGCTTAGAGTGGACTAGCGAAACGCAGTATTTT. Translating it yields CASSLEWTSETQYF.

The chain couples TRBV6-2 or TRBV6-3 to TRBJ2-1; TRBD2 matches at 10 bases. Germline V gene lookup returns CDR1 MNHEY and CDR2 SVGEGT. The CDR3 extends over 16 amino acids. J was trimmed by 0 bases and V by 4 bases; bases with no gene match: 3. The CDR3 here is CASSSSGSPSYNEQFF. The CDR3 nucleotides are TGTGCCAGCAGTTCTAGCGGGAGCCCCTCCTACAATGAGCAGTTCTTC.

CDR3 residues: CASSDRYLGYGYTF. CDR3 bases: TGTGCCAGCAGTGACAGGTACCTAGGATATGGCTACACCTTC. The chain combines TRBV2 with TRBJ1-2; D unresolved. Germline CDR1 and CDR2: SNHLY and FYNNEI. The CDR3 is 14 amino acids. Trimming shortened V by 3 bases and J by 5 bases, and 13 bases separated the two germline ends.

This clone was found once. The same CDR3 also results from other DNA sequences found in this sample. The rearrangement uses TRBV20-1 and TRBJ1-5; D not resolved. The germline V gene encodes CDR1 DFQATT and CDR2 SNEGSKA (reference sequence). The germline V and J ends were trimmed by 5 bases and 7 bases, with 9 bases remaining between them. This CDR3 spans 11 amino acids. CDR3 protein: CSARSGQPQHF. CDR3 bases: TGCAGTGCTCGTTCCGGGCAGCCCCAGCATTTT.

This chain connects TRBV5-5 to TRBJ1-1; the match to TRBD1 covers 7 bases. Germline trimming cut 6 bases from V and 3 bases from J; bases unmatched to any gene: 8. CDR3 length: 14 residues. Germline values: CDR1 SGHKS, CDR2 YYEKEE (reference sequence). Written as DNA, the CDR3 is TGTGCCAGCAACCCTAGACAGGGAGACACTGAAGCTTTCTTT. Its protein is CASNPRQGDTEAFF. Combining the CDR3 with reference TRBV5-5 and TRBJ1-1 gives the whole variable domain DAGVTQSPTHLIKTRGQQVTLRCSPISGHKSVSWYQQVLGQGPQFIFQYYEKEERGRGNFPDRFSARQFPNYSSELNVNALLLGDSALYLCASNPRQGDTEAFFGQGTRLTVV.

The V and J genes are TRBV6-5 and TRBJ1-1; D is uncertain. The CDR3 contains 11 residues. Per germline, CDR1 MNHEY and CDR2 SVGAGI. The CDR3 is CASGYKGEAFF. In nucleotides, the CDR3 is TGTGCAAGCGGGTATAAGGGTGAAGCTTTCTTT.

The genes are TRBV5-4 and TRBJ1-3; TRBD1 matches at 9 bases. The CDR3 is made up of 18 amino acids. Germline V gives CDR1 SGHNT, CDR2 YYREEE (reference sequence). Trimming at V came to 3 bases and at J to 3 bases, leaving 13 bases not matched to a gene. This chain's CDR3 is CASSSSGTGNKGGNTIYF. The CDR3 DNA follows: TGTGCCAGCAGCTCGTCCGGGACAGGGAATAAAGGTGGAAACACCATATATTTT.

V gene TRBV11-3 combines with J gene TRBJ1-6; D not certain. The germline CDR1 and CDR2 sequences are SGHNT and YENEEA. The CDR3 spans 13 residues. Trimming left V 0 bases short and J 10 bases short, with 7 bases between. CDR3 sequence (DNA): TGTGCCAGCAGCTTAGATTTCCACTCACCCCTCCACTTT. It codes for CASSLDFHSPLHF. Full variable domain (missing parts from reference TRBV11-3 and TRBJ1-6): EAGVVQSPRYKIIEKKQPVAFWCNPISGHNTLYWYLQNLGQGPELLIRYENEEAVDDSQLPKDRFSAERLKGVDSTLKIQPAELGDSAVYLCASSLDFHSPLHFGNGTRLTVT.

This CDR3 is CASSPRTGGEQYF. DNA for the CDR3: TGTGCCAGCAGTCCAAGGACAGGGGGCGAGCAGTACTTC. The chain recombines TRBV27 with TRBJ2-7, with 10 bases fitting TRBD1. The CDR3 consists of 13 residues. V lost 5 bases to trimming and J lost 6 bases; unmatched junction nucleotides: 4. Per germline, CDR1 MNHEY and CDR2 SMNVEV (reference sequence).

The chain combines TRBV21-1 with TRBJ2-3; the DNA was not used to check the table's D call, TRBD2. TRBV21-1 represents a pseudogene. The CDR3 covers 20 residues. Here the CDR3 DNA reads TGTGCCAGCAGCAAAGAGAGGGGGCACGGAGCGGGAGTGAACACAGATACGCAGTATTTT. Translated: CASSKERGHGAGVNTDTQYF.

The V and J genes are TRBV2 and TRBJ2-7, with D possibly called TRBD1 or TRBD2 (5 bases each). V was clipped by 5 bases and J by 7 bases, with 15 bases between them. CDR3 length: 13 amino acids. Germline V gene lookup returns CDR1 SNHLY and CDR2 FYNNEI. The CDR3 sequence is CASSPVGWGEQYF. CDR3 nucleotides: TGTGCCAGCAGTCCGGTAGGGTGGGGGGAGCAGTACTTC.

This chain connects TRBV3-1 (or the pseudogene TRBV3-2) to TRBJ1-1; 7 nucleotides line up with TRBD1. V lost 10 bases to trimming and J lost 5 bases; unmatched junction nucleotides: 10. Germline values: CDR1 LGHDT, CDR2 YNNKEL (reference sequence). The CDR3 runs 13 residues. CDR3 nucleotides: TGTGCCACCACCAAGGGGGCCCTTACTGAAGCTTTCTTT. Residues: CATTKGALTEAFF.